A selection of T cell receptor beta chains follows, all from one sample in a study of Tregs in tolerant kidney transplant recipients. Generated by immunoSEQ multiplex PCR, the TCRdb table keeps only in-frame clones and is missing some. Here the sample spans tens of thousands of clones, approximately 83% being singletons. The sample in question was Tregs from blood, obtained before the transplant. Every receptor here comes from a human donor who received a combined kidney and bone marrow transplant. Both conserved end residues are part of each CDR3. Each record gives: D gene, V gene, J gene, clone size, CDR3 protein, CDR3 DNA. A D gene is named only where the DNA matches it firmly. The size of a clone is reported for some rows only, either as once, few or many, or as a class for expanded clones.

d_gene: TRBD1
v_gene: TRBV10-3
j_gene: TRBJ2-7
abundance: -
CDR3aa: CAIKRTGDYEQYF
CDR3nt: TGTGCCATCAAGAGGACAGGCGACTACGAGCAGTACTTC

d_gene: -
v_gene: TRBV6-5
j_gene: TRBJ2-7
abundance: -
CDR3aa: CATKDGEQYF
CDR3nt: TGTGCCACCAAGGACGGGGAGCAGTACTTC

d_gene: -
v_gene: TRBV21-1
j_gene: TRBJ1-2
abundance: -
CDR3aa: CASSKVEGQREDGYTF
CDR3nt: TGTGCCAGCAGCAAAGTTGAGGGACAGAGAGAAGATGGCTACACCTTC

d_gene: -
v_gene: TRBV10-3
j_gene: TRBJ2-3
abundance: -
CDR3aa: CAISERERTDTQYF
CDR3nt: TGTGCCATCAGTGAGCGGGAGCGCACAGATACGCAGTATTTT

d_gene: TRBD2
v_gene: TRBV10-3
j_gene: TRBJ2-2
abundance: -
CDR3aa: CAISDATSGRATGELFF
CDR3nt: TGTGCCATCAGTGACGCCACTAGCGGGAGAGCCACCGGGGAGCTGTTTTTT

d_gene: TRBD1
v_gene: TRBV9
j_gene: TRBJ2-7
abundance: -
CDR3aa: CASSVLPGGDSEQYF
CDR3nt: TGTGCCAGCAGCGTACTTCCAGGGGGCGACTCCGAGCAGTACTTC

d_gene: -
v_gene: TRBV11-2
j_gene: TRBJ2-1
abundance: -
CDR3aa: CASSPQYPPNEQFF
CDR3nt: TGTGCCAGCAGCCCTCAGTACCCCCCCAATGAGCAGTTCTTC

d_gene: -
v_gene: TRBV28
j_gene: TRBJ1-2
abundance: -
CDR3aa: CASFDLGYTF
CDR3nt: TGTGCCAGCTTTGACTTGGGCTACACCTTC

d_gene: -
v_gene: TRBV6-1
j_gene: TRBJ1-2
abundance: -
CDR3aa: CASSRGQFYGYTF
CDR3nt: TGTGCCAGCAGCAGGGGCCAGTTCTATGGCTACACCTTC

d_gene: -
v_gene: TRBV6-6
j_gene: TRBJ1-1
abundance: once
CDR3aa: CASSPGNGNTEAFF
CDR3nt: TGTGCCAGCAGCCCAGGGAATGGGAACACTGAAGCTTTCTTT

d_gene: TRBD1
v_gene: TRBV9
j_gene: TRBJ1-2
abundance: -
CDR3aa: CASSVGGTGSGYTF
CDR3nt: TGTGCCAGCAGCGTAGGAGGGACAGGCTCGGGCTACACCTTC

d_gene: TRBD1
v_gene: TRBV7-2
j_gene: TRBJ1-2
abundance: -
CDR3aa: CASSQGADRVKSYGYTF
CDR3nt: TGTGCCAGCAGCCAGGGGGCAGACAGGGTAAAATCCTATGGCTACACCTTC

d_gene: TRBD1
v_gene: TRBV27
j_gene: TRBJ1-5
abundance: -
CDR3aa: CASSITGGEGQPQHF
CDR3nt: TGTGCCAGCAGTATTACAGGGGGCGAGGGTCAGCCCCAGCATTTT

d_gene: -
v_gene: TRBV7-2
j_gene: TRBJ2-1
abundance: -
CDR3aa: CASSWGFAGNEQFF
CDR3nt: TGTGCCAGCAGTTGGGGCTTCGCTGGCAATGAGCAGTTCTTC

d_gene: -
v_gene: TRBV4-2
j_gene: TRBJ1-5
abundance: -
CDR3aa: CASSPPLQRAQHF
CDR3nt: TGTGCCAGCAGCCCCCCGTTACAGCGTGCCCAGCATTTT

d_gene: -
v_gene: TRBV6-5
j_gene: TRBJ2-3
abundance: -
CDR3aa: CASSVRGADTQYF
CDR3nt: TGTGCCAGCAGTGTACGGGGGGCGGATACGCAGTATTTT

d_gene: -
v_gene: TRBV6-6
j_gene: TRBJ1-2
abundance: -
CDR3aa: CASSYRGGGYTF
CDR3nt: TGTGCCAGCAGTTACAGGGGTGGTGGCTACACCTTC

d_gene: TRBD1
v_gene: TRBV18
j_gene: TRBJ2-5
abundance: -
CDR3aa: CASSPRGPKTETQYF
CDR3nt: TGTGCCAGCTCACCAAGGGGGCCCAAGACAGAGACCCAGTACTTC

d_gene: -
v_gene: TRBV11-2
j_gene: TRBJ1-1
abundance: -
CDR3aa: CASSLDGRNTEAFF
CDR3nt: TGTGCCAGCAGCTTAGATGGGCGCAACACTGAAGCTTTCTTT

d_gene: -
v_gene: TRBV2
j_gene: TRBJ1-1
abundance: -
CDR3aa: CASSADQIRTEAFF
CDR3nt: TGTGCCAGCAGTGCGGACCAGATCCGGACTGAAGCTTTCTTT

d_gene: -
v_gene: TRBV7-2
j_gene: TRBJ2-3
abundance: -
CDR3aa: CASNHPGDTQYF
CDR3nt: TGTGCCAGCAACCACCCGGGAGATACGCAGTATTTT

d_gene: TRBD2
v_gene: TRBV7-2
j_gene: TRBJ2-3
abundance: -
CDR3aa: CASRLAGADTQYF
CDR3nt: TGTGCCAGTCGACTAGCGGGAGCAGATACGCAGTATTTT

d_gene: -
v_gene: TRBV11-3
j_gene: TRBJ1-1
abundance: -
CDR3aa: CASSLGSRAEAFF
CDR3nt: TGTGCCAGCAGCCTAGGGAGTCGAGCGGAAGCTTTCTTT

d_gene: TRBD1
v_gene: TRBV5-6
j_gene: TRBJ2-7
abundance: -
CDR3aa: CASSPGTGGPREYF
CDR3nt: TGTGCCAGCAGCCCCGGTACAGGGGGCCCTAGAGAGTACTTC

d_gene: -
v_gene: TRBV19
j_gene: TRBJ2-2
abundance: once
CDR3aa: CASRGRNPGELFF
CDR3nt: TGTGCCAGTAGAGGACGGAACCCCGGGGAGCTGTTTTTT

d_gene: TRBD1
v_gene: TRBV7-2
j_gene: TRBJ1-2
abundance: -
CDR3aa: CASSLGQGGGYTF
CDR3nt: TGTGCCAGCAGCTTAGGACAGGGCGGGGGCTACACCTTC

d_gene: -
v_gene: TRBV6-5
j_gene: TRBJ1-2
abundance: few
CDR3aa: CASSYGTWPLPGGYTF
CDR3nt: TGTGCCAGCAGTTACGGAACTTGGCCTCTACCCGGAGGCTACACCTTC

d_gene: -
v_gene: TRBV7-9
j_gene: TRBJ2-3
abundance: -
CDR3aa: CASSLWGTDTQYF
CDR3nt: TGTGCCAGCAGCCTTTGGGGCACAGATACGCAGTATTTT

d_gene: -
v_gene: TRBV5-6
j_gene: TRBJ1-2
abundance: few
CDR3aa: CASSSDLLYGYTF
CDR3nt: TGTGCCAGCAGCTCGGACCTTCTATATGGCTACACCTTC

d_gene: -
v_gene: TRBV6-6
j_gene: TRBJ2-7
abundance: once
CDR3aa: CASSLFYEQYF
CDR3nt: TGTGCCAGCAGTCTGTTTTACGAGCAGTACTTC

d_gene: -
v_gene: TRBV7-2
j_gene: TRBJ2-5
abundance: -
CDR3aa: CASSLWYEPQYF
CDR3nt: TGTGCCAGCAGCTTGTGGTACGAGCCCCAGTACTTC

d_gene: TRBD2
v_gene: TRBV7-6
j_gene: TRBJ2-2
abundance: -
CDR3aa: CASSLDVAGHTGELFF
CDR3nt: TGTGCCAGCAGCTTAGACGTAGCGGGGCACACCGGGGAGCTGTTTTTT

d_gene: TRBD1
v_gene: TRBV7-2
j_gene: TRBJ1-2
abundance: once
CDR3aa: CASSLDFDRALNYGYTF
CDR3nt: TGTGCCAGCAGCTTAGATTTTGACAGGGCTTTGAACTATGGCTACACCTTC

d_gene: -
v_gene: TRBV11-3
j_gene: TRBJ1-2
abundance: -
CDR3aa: CASSLDPREATYGYTF
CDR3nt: TGTGCCAGCAGCTTAGATCCCCGGGAAGCCACCTATGGCTACACCTTC

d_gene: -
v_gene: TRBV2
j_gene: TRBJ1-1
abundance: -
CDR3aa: CASMGRTYEAFF
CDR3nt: TGTGCCAGCATGGGTAGGACCTATGAAGCTTTCTTT

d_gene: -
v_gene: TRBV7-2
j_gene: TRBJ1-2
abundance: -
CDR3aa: CASSLWEGYTF
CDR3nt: TGTGCCAGCAGCTTATGGGAGGGCTACACCTTC

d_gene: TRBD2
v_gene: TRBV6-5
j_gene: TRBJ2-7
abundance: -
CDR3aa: CASRSSGGPYEQYF
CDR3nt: TGTGCCAGCAGGTCTAGCGGGGGCCCCTACGAGCAGTACTTC

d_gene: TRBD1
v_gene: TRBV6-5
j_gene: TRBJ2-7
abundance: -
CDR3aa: CASRHQGQGIYEQYF
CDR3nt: TGTGCCAGCAGACATCAGGGACAGGGGATCTACGAGCAGTACTTC

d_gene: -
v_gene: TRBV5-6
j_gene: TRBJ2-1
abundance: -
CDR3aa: CASSPQAGSSYNEQFF
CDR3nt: TGTGCCAGCAGCCCTCAGGCAGGGAGCTCCTACAATGAGCAGTTCTTC